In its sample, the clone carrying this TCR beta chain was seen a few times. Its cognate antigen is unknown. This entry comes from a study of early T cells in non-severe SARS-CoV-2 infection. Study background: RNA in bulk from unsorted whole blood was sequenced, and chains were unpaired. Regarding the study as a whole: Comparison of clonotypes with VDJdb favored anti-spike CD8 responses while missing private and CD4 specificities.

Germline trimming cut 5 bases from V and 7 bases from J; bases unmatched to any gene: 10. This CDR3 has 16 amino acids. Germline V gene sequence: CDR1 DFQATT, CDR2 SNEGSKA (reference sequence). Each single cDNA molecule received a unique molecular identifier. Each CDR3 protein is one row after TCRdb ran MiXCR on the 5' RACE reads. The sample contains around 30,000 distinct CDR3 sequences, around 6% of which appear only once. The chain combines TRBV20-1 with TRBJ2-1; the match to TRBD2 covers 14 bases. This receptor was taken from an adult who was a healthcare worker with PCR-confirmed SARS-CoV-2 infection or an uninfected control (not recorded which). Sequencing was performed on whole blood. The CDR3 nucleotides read TGCAGTGCTTCTCGACTAGCGGGAGGGGTTGTGAATGAGCAGTTCTTC. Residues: CSASRLAGGVVNEQFF.